Presented here are 10 T cell receptor beta chains from one specimen sequenced in a study of T cells in Graves' hyperthyroidism and ophthalmopathy. Using RNA transcripts as the source, TCR beta CDR3 regions were amplified. During a first-round RT-PCR of the TCR CDR3, the HTBI primer set was used. TCRdb re-derived calls from the multiplex PCR reads in MiXCR, one entry per CDR3 protein. The sample comprises almost 250,000 distinct CDR3 sequences, about 25% of which are singletons, and 35% to 40% rests with the top ten. Sequencing input: blood. These receptors all come from a middle-aged woman with Graves' ophthalmopathy.

At least ten counts were recorded for this clonotype. The chain carries TRBV28 and TRBJ2-5; TRBD1 or TRBD2 may be the D gene (5 bases each). This CDR3 is built from 15 residues. Between the trimmed V and J ends, which lost 6 bases and 10 bases, there was a span of 24 bases. CDR1 MDHEN and CDR2 SYDVKM come from the germline V gene. Here the CDR3 DNA reads TGTGCCAGCAGCGGGGCGAGACCCAGTACTGGATACCAGTACTTC. Translating it yields CASSGARPSTGYQYF.

This chain joins TRBV28 and TRBJ2-7; the match to TRBD1 covers 8 bases. Trimming took 1 base from V and 3 from J; bases not matched to a gene: 5. The CDR3 consists of 15 residues. From germline, CDR1 is MDHEN and CDR2 SYDVKM. CDR3 region: CASSLYGQGLYEQYF. As DNA, the CDR3 is TGTGCCAGCAGTTTATATGGACAGGGTCTCTACGAGCAGTACTTC. Supplemented by reference TRBV28 and TRBJ2-7, the full variable domain reads DVKVTQSSRYLVKRTGEKVFLECVQDMDHENMFWYRQDPGLGLRLIYFSYDVKMKEKGDIPEGYSVSREKKERFSLILESASTNQTSMYLCASSLYGQGLYEQYFGPGTRLTVT.

The chain joins TRBV11-2 to TRBJ2-2; D tentatively fits TRBD1 or TRBD2 (5 bases each). Germline loops: CDR1 SGHAT, CDR2 FQNNGV. This CDR3 spans 15 amino acids. V lost 0 bases, J lost 6 bases, and 11 bases lay in between. In DNA form, the CDR3 reads TGTGCCAGCAGCTTAGAGGGGACGAGGGCCGGGGAGCTGTTTTTT. Its protein is CASSLEGTRAGELFF.

There are a few counts of this clonotype. This chain links TRBV6-1 with TRBJ1-5, with D tentatively TRBD1 (6 bases). Germline V gene data show CDR1 as MNHNS and CDR2 as SASEGT. V was shortened by 6 bases and J by 0 bases, with 12 bases between the two germline ends. The CDR3 is made up of 15 amino acids. CDR3 amino acids: CASSEQGYSNQPQHF. For the CDR3, the DNA is TGTGCCAGCAGCGAACAGGGTTATAGCAATCAGCCCCAGCATTTT.

This clonotype was seen at least ten times. One end of the junction varies from germline; a read error may be responsible. The genes are TRBV28 and TRBJ1-2, with D unresolved. The germline CDR1 and CDR2 sequences are MDHEN and SYDVKM. The CDR3 length is 12 residues. The CDR3 loop reads CASSLSNYGHTF. In nucleotides, the CDR3 is TGTGCCAGCAGTTTGTCTAACTATGGCCACACCTTC.

This clonotype was seen at least ten times. The chain carries TRBV30 and TRBJ2-2; D might be TRBD1 or TRBD2, each matching 6 bases. Trimming took off 1 base at V and 5 bases at J, with 14 bases between the two ends. The CDR3 is 15 residues long. Germline values: CDR1 GTSNPN, CDR2 SVGIG (reference sequence). CDR3 DNA: TGTGCCTGGAGTGATTGGGGGGCATCGACCGGGGAGCTGTTTTTT. Its translation is CAWSDWGASTGELFF.

This clonotype showed up many times. This chain connects TRBV7-2 to TRBJ1-1, with a tentative D call TRBD1 (6 bases). CDR3 length: 15 amino acids. Trimming left V 5 bases short and J 4 bases short, with 17 bases between. Germline loops: CDR1 SGHTA, CDR2 FQGNSA. The CDR3 DNA follows: TGTGCCAGCAGCCCCCAGCCGGGGGGCGGCACTGAAGCTTTCTTT. Translation: CASSPQPGGGTEAFF.

Ten or more counts support this clonotype. The CDR3 protein is CASSPDWTSSETQYF. For the CDR3, the DNA is TGTGCCAGCAGCCCCGACTGGACTTCCTCGGAGACCCAGTACTTC. This chain connects TRBV11-2 to TRBJ2-5, with a possible D match to TRBD2 (5 bases). The CDR3 length is 15 residues. The V end lost 5 bases, the J end lost 5 bases, and 18 bases lay between the germline ends. Germline V lookup: CDR1 SGHAT, CDR2 FQNNGV.

There are many counts of this clonotype. The chain is built from TRBV28 and TRBJ1-5, with D hard to call. Germline assignment: CDR1 MDHEN and CDR2 SYDVKM. V lost 6 bases and J lost 7, with 13 bases in between. The CDR3 length is 13 residues. For the CDR3, the DNA is TGTGCCAGCAGCCTATCGCGTATACAGCCCCAGCATTTT. Its translation: CASSLSRIQPQHF.

This clonotype appeared many times. The chain joins TRBV28 to TRBJ2-7; perhaps TRBD1 as D (7 bases). Germline V gene lookup returns CDR1 MDHEN and CDR2 SYDVKM. Between the trimmed V and J ends, which lost 8 bases and 3 bases, there was a span of 20 bases. This CDR3 region has 15 residues. In nucleotides, the CDR3 is TGTGCCAGCCTGGGTACGACAGGGCGGGACTACGAGCAGTACTTC. Protein product: CASLGTTGRDYEQYF.